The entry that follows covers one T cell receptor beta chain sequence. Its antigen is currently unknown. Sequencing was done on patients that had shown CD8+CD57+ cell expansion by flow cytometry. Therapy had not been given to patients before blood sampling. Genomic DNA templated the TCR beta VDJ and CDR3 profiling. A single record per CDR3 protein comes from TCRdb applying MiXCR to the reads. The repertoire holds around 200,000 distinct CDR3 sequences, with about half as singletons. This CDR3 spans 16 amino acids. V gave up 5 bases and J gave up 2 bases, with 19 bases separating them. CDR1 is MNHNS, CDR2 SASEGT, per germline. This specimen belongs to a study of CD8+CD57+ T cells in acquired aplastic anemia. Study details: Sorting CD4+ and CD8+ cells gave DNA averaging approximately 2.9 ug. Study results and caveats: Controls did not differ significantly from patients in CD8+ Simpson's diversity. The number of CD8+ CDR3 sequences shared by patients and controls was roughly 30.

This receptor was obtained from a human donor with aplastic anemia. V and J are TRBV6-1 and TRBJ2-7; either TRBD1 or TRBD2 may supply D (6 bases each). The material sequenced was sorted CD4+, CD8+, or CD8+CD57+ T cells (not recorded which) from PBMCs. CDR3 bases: TGTGCCAGCAGTTACTCTTTCGGGGGCCTCACCTACGAGCAGTACTTC. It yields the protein CASSYSFGGLTYEQYF.